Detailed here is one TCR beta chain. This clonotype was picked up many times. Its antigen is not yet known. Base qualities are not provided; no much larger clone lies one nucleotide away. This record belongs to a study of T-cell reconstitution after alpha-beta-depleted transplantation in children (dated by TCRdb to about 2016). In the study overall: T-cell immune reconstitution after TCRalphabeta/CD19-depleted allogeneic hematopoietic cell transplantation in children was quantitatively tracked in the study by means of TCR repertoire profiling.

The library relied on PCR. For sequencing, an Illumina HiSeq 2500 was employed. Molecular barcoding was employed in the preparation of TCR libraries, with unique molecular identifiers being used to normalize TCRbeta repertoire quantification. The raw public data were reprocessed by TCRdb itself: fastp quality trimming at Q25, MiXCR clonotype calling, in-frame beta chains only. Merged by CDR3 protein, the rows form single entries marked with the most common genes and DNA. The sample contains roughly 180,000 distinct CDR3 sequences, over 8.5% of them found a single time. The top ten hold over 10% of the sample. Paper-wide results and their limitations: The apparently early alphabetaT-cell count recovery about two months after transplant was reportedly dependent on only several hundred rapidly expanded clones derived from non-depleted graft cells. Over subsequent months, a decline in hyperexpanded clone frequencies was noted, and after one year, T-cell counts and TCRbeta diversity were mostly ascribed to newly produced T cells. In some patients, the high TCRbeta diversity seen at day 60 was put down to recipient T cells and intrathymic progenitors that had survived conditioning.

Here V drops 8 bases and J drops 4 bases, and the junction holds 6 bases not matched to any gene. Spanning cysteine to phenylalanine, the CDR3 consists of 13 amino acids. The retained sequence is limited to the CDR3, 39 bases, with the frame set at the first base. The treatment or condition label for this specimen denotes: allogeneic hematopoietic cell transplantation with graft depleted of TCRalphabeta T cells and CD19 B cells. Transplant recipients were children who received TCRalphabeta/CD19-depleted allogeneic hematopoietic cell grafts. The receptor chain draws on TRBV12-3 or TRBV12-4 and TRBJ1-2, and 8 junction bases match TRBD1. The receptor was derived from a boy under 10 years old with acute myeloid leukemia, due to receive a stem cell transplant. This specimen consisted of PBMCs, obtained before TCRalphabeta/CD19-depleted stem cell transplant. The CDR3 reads CASAQGELYGYTF. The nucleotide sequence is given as TGTGCCAGCGCACAGGGGGAACTCTATGGCTACACCTTC.